The source of this TCR beta chain is a study of a mutant IDH1 vaccine in newly diagnosed glioma. The CDR3 covers 14 residues. V lost 6 bases to trimming and J lost 6 bases, with 15 bases between them. Germline V gives CDR1 SNHLY, CDR2 FYNNEI. Time point denoted: week 23, last vaccination. Vaccination comprised doses that each held 300 ug of mutant IDH1 20-mer peptide, plus topical imiquimod. Produced via immunoSEQ multiplex PCR; TCRdb's table is partial and in-frame only. There are 82,000 or so clones in the sample; approximately 85% occur only once, and around 2% lies in the top ten. For this clone: The antigen is not known.

This material consisted of PBMCs, taken from a glioma patient whose treatment included an IDH1 peptide vaccine. The clonotype originates from a man aged 30 to 39 with glioma. Some clones in this sample may be carry-over from other donors' samples. The rearrangement joins TRBV2 to TRBJ2-1, with no clear D. The CDR3 loop reads CASSPYGPANEQFF. The CDR3 nucleotides are TGTGCCAGCAGCCCCTATGGCCCCGCCAATGAGCAGTTCTTC.